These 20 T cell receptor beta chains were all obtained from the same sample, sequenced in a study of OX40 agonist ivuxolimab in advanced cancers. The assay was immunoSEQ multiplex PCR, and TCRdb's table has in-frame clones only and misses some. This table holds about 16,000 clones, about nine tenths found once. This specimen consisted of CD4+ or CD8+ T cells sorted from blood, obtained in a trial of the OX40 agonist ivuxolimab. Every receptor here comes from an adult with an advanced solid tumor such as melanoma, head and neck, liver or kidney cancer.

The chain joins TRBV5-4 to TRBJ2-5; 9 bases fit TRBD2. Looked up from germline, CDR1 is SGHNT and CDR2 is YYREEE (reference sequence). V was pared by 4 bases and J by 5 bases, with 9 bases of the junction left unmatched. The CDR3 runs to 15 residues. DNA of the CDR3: TGTGCCAGCAGCCCCATAGCGGGAGATGTCGAGACCCAGTACTTC. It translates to CASSPIAGDVETQYF. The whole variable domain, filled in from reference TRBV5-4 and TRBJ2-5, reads ETGVTQSPTHLIKTRGQQVTLRCSSQSGHNTVSWYQQALGQGPQFIFQYYREEENGRGNFPPRFSGLQFPNYSSELNVNALELDDSALYLCASSPIAGDVETQYFGPGTRLLVL.

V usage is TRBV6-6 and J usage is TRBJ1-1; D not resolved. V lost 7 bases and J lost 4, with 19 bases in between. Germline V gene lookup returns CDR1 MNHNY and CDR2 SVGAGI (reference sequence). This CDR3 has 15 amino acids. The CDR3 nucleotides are TGTGCCAGCATCGAACCAGGAGCTGCGGGCACTGAAGCTTTCTTT. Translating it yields CASIEPGAAGTEAFF.

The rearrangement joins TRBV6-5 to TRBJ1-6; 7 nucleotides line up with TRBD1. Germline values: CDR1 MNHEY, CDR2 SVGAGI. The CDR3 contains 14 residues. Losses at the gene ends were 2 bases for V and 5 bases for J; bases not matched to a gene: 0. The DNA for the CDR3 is TGTGCCAGCAGTTACGGGACAGATAATTCACCCCTCCACTTT. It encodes CASSYGTDNSPLHF.

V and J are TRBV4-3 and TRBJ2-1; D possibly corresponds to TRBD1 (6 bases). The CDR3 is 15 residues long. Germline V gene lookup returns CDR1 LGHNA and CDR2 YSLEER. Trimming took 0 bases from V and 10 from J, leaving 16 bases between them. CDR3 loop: CASSQDWAGALEQFF. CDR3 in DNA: TGCGCCAGCAGCCAAGATTGGGCAGGGGCCTTAGAGCAGTTCTTC.

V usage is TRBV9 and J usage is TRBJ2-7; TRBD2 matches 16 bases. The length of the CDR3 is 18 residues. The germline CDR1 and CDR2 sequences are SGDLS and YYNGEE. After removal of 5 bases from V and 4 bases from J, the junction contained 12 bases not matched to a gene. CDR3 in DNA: TGTGCCAGCAGTGGCCCCGGGACTAGCGGGAGGGCTGGGTACGAGCAGTACTTC. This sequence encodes CASSGPGTSGRAGYEQYF.

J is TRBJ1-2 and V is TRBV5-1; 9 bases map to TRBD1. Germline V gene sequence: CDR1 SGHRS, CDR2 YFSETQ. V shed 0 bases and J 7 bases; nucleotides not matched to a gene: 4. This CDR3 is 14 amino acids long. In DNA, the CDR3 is TGCGCCAGCAGCTTGGGGGACAGGGTTCTTGGCTACACCTTC. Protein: CASSLGDRVLGYTF.

CDR3 nucleotide sequence: TGTGCCAGCAGCTTCGAGATGGGACTAGCGGTTCAAGAGACCCAGTACTTC. Translation gives CASSFEMGLAVQETQYF. The chain is built from TRBV7-2 and TRBJ2-5; 11 nucleotides align to TRBD2. The CDR3 is 17 amino acids. The V gene's germline CDR1 is SGHTA and CDR2 FQGNSA. The ends lost 3 bases at V and 2 bases at J; junction bases unmatched: 8.

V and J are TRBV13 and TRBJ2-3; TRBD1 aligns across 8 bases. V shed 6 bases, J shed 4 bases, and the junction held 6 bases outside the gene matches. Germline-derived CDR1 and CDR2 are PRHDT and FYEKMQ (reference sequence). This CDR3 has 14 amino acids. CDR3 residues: CASSYGQGPDTQYF. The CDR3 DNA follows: TGTGCCAGCAGTTACGGACAGGGCCCAGATACGCAGTATTTT. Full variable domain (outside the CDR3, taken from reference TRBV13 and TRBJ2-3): AAGVIQSPRHLIKEKRETATLKCYPIPRHDTVYWYQQGPGQDPQFLISFYEKMQSDKGSIPDRFSAQQFSDYHSELNMSSLELGDSALYFCASSYGQGPDTQYFGPGTRLTVL.

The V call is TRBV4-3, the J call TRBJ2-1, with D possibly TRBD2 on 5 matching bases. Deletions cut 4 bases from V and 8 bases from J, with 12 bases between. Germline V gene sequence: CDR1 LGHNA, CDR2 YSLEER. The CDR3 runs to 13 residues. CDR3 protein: CASSLPNGDEQFF. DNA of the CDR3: TGCGCCAGCAGCCTCCCAAACGGGGATGAGCAGTTCTTC.

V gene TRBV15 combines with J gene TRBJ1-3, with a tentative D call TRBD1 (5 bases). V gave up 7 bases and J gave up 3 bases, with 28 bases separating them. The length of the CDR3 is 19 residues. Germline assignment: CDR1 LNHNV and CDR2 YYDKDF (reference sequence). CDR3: CATKPSGGTPLLFGNTIYF. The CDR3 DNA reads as TGTGCCACCAAACCATCCGGGGGGACCCCCCTTTTGTTTGGAAACACCATATATTTT.

The CDR3, as DNA: TGCGCCAGCAGCCAAGGGACAGGGTTGAACACTGAAGCTTTCTTT. Translated, it gives CASSQGTGLNTEAFF. The J gene is TRBJ1-1, the V gene TRBV4-1, with 8 bases aligning to TRBD1. The CDR3 totals 15 residues. With 1 base clipped from V and 0 bases from J, the junction kept 1 base outside the gene matches. Germline V gene sequence: CDR1 MGHRA, CDR2 YSYEKL.

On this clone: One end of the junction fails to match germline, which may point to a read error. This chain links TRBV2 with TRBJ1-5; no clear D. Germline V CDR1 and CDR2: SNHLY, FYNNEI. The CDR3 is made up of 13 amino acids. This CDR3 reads CASRDTANQPQHF. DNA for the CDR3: TGTGCCAGCAGGGATACGGCAAATCAACCCCAGCATTTT.

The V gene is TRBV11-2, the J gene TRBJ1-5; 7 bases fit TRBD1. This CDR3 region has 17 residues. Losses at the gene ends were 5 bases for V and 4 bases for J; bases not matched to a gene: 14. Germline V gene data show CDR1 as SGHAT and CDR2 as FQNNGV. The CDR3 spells CASSPGQAEGPNQPQHF. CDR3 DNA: TGTGCCAGCAGCCCAGGACAGGCCGAAGGACCTAATCAGCCCCAGCATTTT.

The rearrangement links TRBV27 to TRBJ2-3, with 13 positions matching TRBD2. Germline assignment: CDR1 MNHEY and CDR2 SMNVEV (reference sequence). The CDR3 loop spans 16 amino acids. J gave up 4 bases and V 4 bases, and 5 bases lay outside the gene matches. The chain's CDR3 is CASSSGLAGKADTQYF. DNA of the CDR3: TGTGCCAGCAGTTCGGGACTAGCGGGGAAAGCAGATACGCAGTATTTT.

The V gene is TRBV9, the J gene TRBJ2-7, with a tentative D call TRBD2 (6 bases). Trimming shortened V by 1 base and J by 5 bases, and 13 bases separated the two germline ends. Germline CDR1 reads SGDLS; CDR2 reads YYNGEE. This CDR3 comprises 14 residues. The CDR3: CASSVSAGNHEQYF. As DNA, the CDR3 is TGTGCCAGCAGCGTATCTGCGGGGAACCACGAGCAGTACTTC.

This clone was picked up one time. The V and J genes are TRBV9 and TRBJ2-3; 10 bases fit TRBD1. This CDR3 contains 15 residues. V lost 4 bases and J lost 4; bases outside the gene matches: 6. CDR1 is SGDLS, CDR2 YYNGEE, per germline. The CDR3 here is CASSRSGTGADTQYF. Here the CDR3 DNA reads TGTGCCAGCAGCAGATCCGGGACAGGGGCAGATACGCAGTATTTT.

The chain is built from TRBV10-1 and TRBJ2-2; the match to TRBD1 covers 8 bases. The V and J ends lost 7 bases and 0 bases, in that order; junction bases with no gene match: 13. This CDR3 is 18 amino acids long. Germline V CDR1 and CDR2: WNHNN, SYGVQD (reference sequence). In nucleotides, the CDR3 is TGCGCCAGCAAAATCACCGACAGGGGCAAGGCGAACACCGGGGAGCTGTTTTTT. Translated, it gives CASKITDRGKANTGELFF.

The CDR3 region is CASSLGGGAYNEQFF. CDR3 DNA: TGTGCCAGCAGCTTAGGAGGGGGCGCCTACAATGAGCAGTTCTTC. V is TRBV7-9 and J is TRBJ2-1, with 7 bases fitting TRBD1. Trimming cost V 1 base and J 2 bases; bases outside gene matches: 2. CDR1 is SEHNR, CDR2 FQNEAQ, per germline (reference sequence). There are 15 residues in the CDR3.

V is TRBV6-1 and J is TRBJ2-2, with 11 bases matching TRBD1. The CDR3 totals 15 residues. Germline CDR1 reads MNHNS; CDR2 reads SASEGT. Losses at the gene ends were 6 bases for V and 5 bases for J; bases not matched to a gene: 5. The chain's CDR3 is CASSWTGGSTGELFF. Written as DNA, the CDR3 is TGTGCCAGCAGCTGGACAGGGGGCTCAACCGGGGAGCTGTTTTTT.

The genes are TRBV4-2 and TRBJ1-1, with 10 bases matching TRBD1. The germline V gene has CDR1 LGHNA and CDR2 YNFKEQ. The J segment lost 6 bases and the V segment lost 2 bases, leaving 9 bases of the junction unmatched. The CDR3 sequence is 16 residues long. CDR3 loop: CASSQTTTGGSAEAFF. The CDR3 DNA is TGTGCCAGCAGCCAAACCACGACAGGGGGCTCTGCTGAAGCTTTCTTT.